The sequence of this T cell receptor beta chain was determined in a study of breast tumors, draining lymph nodes, adjacent tissues. MiXCR, run by TCRdb on the multiplex PCR reads, gives a single entry per CDR3 protein. Among around 130,000 distinct CDR3 sequences, approximately 20% were seen once, and the ten largest hold over 3%. This clonotype came up many times. The target antigen is unknown. Study outcomes and limitations: Tumors had less TCR diversity than lymph nodes, more than nontumor tissue. Data only fit, rather than demonstrated, lymph node origin of most tumor T cells. Tumor and nontumor repertoires were significantly more similar in luminal-like than in basal-like breast cancer.

Breast cancer patients provided tissue from their axillary draining lymph nodes. The sequence derives from a female donor with breast cancer. Some clones in this sample may be carry-over from other donors' samples. Sequencing input: axillary lymph node tissue.

Written as DNA, the CDR3 is TGCGCCAGCAGTGCTAGCCGAATAAGCCCCTACGAGCAGTACTTC. This codes for CASSASRISPYEQYF. V is TRBV10-1 and J is TRBJ2-7; D is possibly TRBD2 (5 bases). The V gene's germline CDR1 is WNHNN and CDR2 SYGVQD (reference sequence). The CDR3 runs to 15 residues. The germline V and J ends were trimmed by 4 bases and 2 bases, with 15 bases remaining between them.